This T cell receptor (beta chain) was sequenced for a study of T cells in Graves' hyperthyroidism and ophthalmopathy. Researchers amplified the TCR beta CDR3 regions from RNA transcripts. The HTBI primer set drove a first-round RT-PCR of the TCR CDR3. MiXCR was run by TCRdb on the multiplex PCR reads, yielding one entry per CDR3 protein. Among over 450,000 distinct CDR3 sequences listed, under 20% were seen once. V lost 6 bases and J lost 0, with 14 bases in between. CDR1 is SNHLY and CDR2 is FYNNEI in the germline V gene. The CDR3 covers 15 residues. Sequenced material: blood. This TCR was recovered from a woman aged 18 to 35 with Graves' ophthalmopathy. The rearrangement links TRBV2 to TRBJ1-1, with unresolved D. CDR3 sequence: CASSPARVMNTEAFF. The CDR3 nucleotides are TGTGCCAGCAGCCCAGCACGGGTCATGAACACTGAAGCTTTCTTT.